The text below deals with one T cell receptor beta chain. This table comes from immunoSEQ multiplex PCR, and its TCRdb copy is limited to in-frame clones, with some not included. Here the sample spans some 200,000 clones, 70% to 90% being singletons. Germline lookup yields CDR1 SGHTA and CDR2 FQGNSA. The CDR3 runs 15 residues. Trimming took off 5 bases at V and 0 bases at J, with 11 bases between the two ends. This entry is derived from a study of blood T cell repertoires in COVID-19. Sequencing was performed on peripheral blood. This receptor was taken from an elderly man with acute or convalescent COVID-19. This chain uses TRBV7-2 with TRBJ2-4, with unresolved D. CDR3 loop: CASSRDTLAKNIQYF. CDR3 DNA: TGTGCCAGCAGCCGCGACACTCTAGCCAAAAACATTCAGTACTTC.